The clone carrying this T cell receptor (beta chain) was counted between two and nine times. Its antigen remains unidentified. The CDR3 is 16 residues long. The germline gives CDR1 DFQATT, CDR2 SNEGSKA (reference sequence). V lost 6 bases and J lost 7; bases outside the gene matches: 14. This entry comes from a study of CD8 T cells in ankylosing spondylitis. Findings of the study overall: One TCR beta motif, made up of seven to nine highly homologous variants, appeared characteristic of ankylosing spondylitis blood.

TCRdb recomputed calls from the 5' RACE reads with MiXCR, one row per CDR3 protein. Here the sample spans approximately 440,000 distinct CDR3 sequences, roughly 18% being singletons. The receptor was derived from a male donor with ankylosing spondylitis. Sample: blood, either unsorted or a sorted T cell fraction (not recorded which). This chain joins TRBV20-1 and TRBJ2-1, with 11 bases identical to TRBD2. The CDR3 sequence: CSANAVAGGPRNEQFF. DNA of the CDR3: TGCAGTGCCAACGCTGTAGCGGGGGGGCCGAGGAATGAGCAGTTCTTC.